These 5 T cell receptor beta chains came from one sample sequenced in a study of early stage breast cancer tumors. Only in-frame clones appear in the TCRdb table, and some are missing; sequencing was by immunoSEQ multiplex PCR. The data show fewer than 70,000 clones, with roughly 80% seen just once and about 4.8% held by the top ten. The sequencing sample was made of blood. The receptors come from a person aged 40 to 50 with breast cancer.

This clone was counted ten times or more. This sequence joins TRBV28 and TRBJ2-7; TRBD1 matches at 9 bases. Germline CDR1 MDHEN, CDR2 SYDVKM. The CDR3 totals 15 residues. V shed 5 bases, J shed 5 bases, and the junction held 10 bases outside the gene matches. The CDR3 nucleotides are TGTGCCAGCAGTCTACCGGGACAGGGTCCCCACGAGCAGTACTTC. Its protein is CASSLPGQGPHEQYF.

The J gene is TRBJ2-7, the V gene TRBV30; 7 nucleotides agree with TRBD1. Unmatched junction bases numbered 0, after V lost 1 base and J lost 3 bases. The CDR3 is made up of 12 amino acids. Germline V gene sequence: CDR1 GTSNPN, CDR2 SVGIG (reference sequence). The CDR3 nucleotides are TGTGCCTGGAGTGGACAGGGCTACGAGCAGTACTTC. Translated, it gives CAWSGQGYEQYF.

V and J are TRBV28 and TRBJ1-4, with 10 positions matching TRBD1. J was trimmed by 13 bases and V by 6 bases; bases with no gene match: 14. CDR1 and CDR2 (germline): MDHEN, SYDVKM. The CDR3 consists of 15 residues. The CDR3 sequence: CASRLGGQGIVGLFF. Written as DNA, the CDR3 is TGTGCCAGCAGACTTGGGGGACAGGGGATTGTGGGACTGTTTTTT.

The J gene is TRBJ2-2, the V gene TRBV14; TRBD1 is a possible D gene (5 bases). CDR1 SGHDN and CDR2 FVKESK come from the germline V gene. Trimming left V 4 bases short and J 3 bases short, with 9 bases between. The CDR3 has 14 amino acids. Written as DNA, the CDR3 is TGTGCCAGCAGCCCAATGGGGCACACCGGGGAGCTGTTTTTT. Protein: CASSPMGHTGELFF. The variable domain in full, completed from reference TRBV14 and TRBJ2-2, reads EAGVTQFPSHSVIEKGQTVTLRCDPISGHDNLYWYRRVMGKEIKFLLHFVKESKQDESGMPNNRFLAERTGGTYSTLKVQPAELEDSGVYFCASSPMGHTGELFFGEGSRLTVL.

The chain employs TRBV27 and TRBJ2-2; D perhaps matches TRBD2 (6 bases). Trimming removed 5 bases from V and 9 bases from J, with 13 bases in between. The CDR3 is 13 residues long. Germline CDR1 reads MNHEY; CDR2 reads SMNVEV (reference sequence). CDR3 loop: CASSRLDSRELFF. The CDR3 DNA is TGTGCCAGCAGTCGACTAGATTCGAGGGAGCTGTTTTTT.